Below, 25 T cell receptor beta chains from the same sample are listed, as sequenced in a study of technical replicates of blood from several donors. Some clones are missing from TCRdb's copy, which holds only in-frame ones; the method was immunoSEQ multiplex PCR. The sample carries about 79,000 clones, around 92% recorded once. The specimen was T cells isolated from PBMCs. The receptors stem from a human donor in good health. Some clones in this sample may be carry-over from other donors' samples.

The V and J genes are TRBV7-9 and TRBJ2-5; 9 bases are shared with TRBD2. Germline loops: CDR1 SEHNR, CDR2 FQNEAQ (reference sequence). J gave up 4 bases and V 3 bases, and 6 bases lay outside the gene matches. This CDR3 contains 15 residues. The CDR3 here is CASSLVAGVVETQYF. Here the CDR3 DNA reads TGTGCCAGCAGCTTGGTAGCGGGAGTGGTAGAGACCCAGTACTTC.

The chain uses TRBV2 and TRBJ1-5; D might be TRBD1 (6 bases). This CDR3 has 14 residues. Germline CDR1 reads SNHLY; CDR2 reads FYNNEI. Trimming pared 6 bases from V and 0 bases from J, leaving 9 bases between. In DNA form, the CDR3 reads TGTGCCAGCAGACAGGGCGGTAGCAATCAGCCCCAGCATTTT. This encodes CASRQGGSNQPQHF.

CDR3 sequence: CASRLGPSYEQYF. The CDR3 DNA reads TGTGCCAGCAGGCTAGGCCCCTCTTACGAGCAGTACTTC. The gene calls are TRBV25-1 and TRBJ2-7, with D unresolved. V lost 6 bases to trimming and J lost 4 bases, with 13 bases between them. This CDR3 comprises 13 residues. The germline gives CDR1 MGHDK, CDR2 SYGVNS.

The chain employs TRBV19 and TRBJ2-1; 8 bases map to TRBD2. The ends lost 6 bases at V and 6 bases at J; junction bases unmatched: 4. The V gene's germline CDR1 is LNHDA and CDR2 SQIVND (reference sequence). This CDR3 has 13 residues. CDR3 residues: CASRAGVVNEQFF. DNA for the CDR3: TGTGCCAGTAGAGCGGGAGTAGTCAATGAGCAGTTCTTC.

This clone was recorded once. The chain couples TRBV10-3 to TRBJ1-5; TRBD1 matches at 12 bases. The CDR3 length is 15 residues. Germline lookup yields CDR1 ENHRY and CDR2 SYGVKD. V trimming: 4 bases; J trimming: 6 bases; junction bases outside the gene matches: 4. The CDR3 loop is CAISAGQGAVQPQHF. CDR3 nucleotides: TGTGCCATCAGTGCGGGACAGGGGGCGGTTCAGCCCCAGCATTTT.

The chain is built from TRBV2 and TRBJ2-7; a weak D match, TRBD2 (5 bases). The CDR3 is 14 residues long. Deletions cut 2 bases from V and 2 bases from J, with 10 bases between. CDR1 is SNHLY and CDR2 is FYNNEI in the germline V gene. In DNA, the CDR3 is TGTGCCAGCAGTGAAAGGCTAGCTGCCTACGAGCAGTACTTC. This sequence encodes CASSERLAAYEQYF.

The table lists this clone with a few counts. The V call is TRBV18, the J call TRBJ1-2; TRBD1 might be the D (6 bases). The CDR3 spans 12 residues. Germline CDR1 KGHSH, CDR2 LQKENI. V was cut by 8 bases and J by 6 bases, with 13 bases left in between. The CDR3 sequence is CASRTAGDGYTF. In DNA, the CDR3 is TGTGCCAGCCGGACAGCTGGAGATGGCTACACCTTC. Based on the CDR3 plus reference TRBV18 and TRBJ1-2, the full variable domain is NAGVMQNPRHLVRRRGQEARLRCSPMKGHSHVYWYRQLPEEGLKFMVYLQKENIIDESGMPKERFSAEFPKEGPSILRIQQVVRGDSAAYFCASRTAGDGYTFGSGTRLTVV.

V is TRBV5-4 and J is TRBJ2-3; 7 bases are shared with TRBD2. The CDR3 has 16 residues. In germline, CDR1 is SGHNT, CDR2 YYREEE (reference sequence). J was trimmed by 2 bases and V by 0 bases; bases with no gene match: 6. CDR3 in DNA: TGTGCCAGCAGCTTGGCCCCGGGAGGAGACACAGATACGCAGTATTTT. Encoded protein: CASSLAPGGDTDTQYF.

The chain employs TRBV4-2 and TRBJ2-1, with D perhaps TRBD2 (6 bases). There are 17 residues in the CDR3. Germline V CDR1 and CDR2: LGHNA, YNFKEQ. V was trimmed by 0 bases and J by 0 bases, leaving 12 bases between them. The CDR3 DNA reads TGTGCCAGCAGCCAAGATGTGACTAGGAGCTCCTACAATGAGCAGTTCTTC. This codes for CASSQDVTRSSYNEQFF.

This clone was counted between two and nine times. The rearrangement joins TRBV5-4 to TRBJ1-1, with TRBD1 matching 7 bases. V was clipped by 2 bases and J by 5 bases; unmatched bases: 6. This CDR3 comprises 14 residues. Germline values: CDR1 SGHNT, CDR2 YYREEE (reference sequence). This chain's CDR3 is CASSLNQGGTEAFF. The CDR3 DNA follows: TGTGCCAGCAGCTTAAACCAGGGGGGAACTGAAGCTTTCTTT.

V gene TRBV15 combines with J gene TRBJ1-1; 7 nucleotides align to TRBD1. V gave up 4 bases and J gave up 3 bases; unmatched junction bases: 11. The germline gives CDR1 LNHNV, CDR2 YYDKDF (reference sequence). CDR3 length: 16 amino acids. The CDR3 coding sequence is TGTGCCACCAGCACGCCTAATACAGGGGTCGACACTGAAGCTTTCTTT. This codes for CATSTPNTGVDTEAFF.

The CDR3 bases are TGTGCCAGCAGTTACGAGACCTTACAGCCGACGGCCCAGTACTTC. Amino acid sequence: CASSYETLQPTAQYF. The chain combines TRBV6-5 with TRBJ2-5; D gene unclear. Trimming removed 2 bases at V and 9 bases at J, with 19 bases between. Germline V lookup: CDR1 MNHEY, CDR2 SVGAGI. The CDR3 runs 15 residues.

This clone was observed once. J is TRBJ2-2 and V is TRBV29-1; 8 positions match TRBD2. The CDR3 contains 15 residues. Unmatched junction bases numbered 5, after V lost 4 bases and J lost 1 base. Germline CDR1 SQVTM, CDR2 ANQGSEA. The CDR3 here is CSVVVSGMNTGELFF. The CDR3 DNA follows: TGCAGCGTTGTAGTTAGCGGGATGAACACCGGGGAGCTGTTTTTT.

The chain recombines TRBV5-6 with TRBJ2-7; TRBD2 matches 7 bases. The J segment lost 0 bases and the V segment lost 0 bases, leaving 0 bases of the junction unmatched. Germline values: CDR1 SGHDT, CDR2 YYEEEE. The CDR3 consists of 14 residues. For the CDR3, the DNA is TGTGCCAGCAGCTTGGGACTAGCCTCCTACGAGCAGTACTTC. Amino acids: CASSLGLASYEQYF.

The chain uses TRBV9 and TRBJ2-1; D may be TRBD2 (5 bases). The CDR3 is made up of 16 amino acids. The germline V and J ends were trimmed by 0 bases and 5 bases, with 15 bases remaining between them. The germline gives CDR1 SGDLS, CDR2 YYNGEE. The CDR3 DNA is TGTGCCAGCAGCGTAGCTAGTCTAGCAGCTCACAATGAGCAGTTCTTC. It is translated as CASSVASLAAHNEQFF.

This chain links TRBV25-1 with TRBJ2-1; tentatively, D is TRBD2 (5 bases). Trimming cost V 1 base and J 0 bases, with 10 bases left between them. This CDR3 region has 16 residues. The germline V gene encodes CDR1 MGHDK and CDR2 SYGVNS. The CDR3 sequence is CASSEFGGLSYNEQFF. The CDR3, as DNA: TGTGCCAGCAGTGAATTTGGAGGCCTCTCCTACAATGAGCAGTTCTTC.

Only one count was recorded for this clone. Written as DNA, the CDR3 is TGCGCCAGCAGCCAAGGCGACAGGTTCTACACTGAAGCTTTCTTT. This sequence encodes CASSQGDRFYTEAFF. V gene TRBV4-1 combines with J gene TRBJ1-1; TRBD1 might be the D (6 bases). The V and J ends lost 1 base and 3 bases respectively, with 12 bases between them. Per germline, CDR1 MGHRA and CDR2 YSYEKL. The CDR3 length is 15 residues.

Here the CDR3 reads CASSYPGLATDTQYF. DNA of the CDR3: TGTGCCAGCAGTTACCCCGGACTAGCGACAGATACGCAGTATTTT. The chain combines TRBV6-5 with TRBJ2-3; 9 nucleotides line up with TRBD2. Trimming at V came to 2 bases and at J to 3 bases, leaving 3 bases not matched to a gene. This CDR3 region has 15 residues. CDR1 and CDR2 (germline): MNHEY, SVGAGI.

This chain links TRBV20-1 with TRBJ2-7, with a possible D match to TRBD2 (6 bases). The CDR3 runs to 11 residues. Germline V gene data show CDR1 as DFQATT and CDR2 as SNEGSKA (reference sequence). The germline V and J ends were trimmed by 6 bases and 3 bases, with 9 bases remaining between them. CDR3 sequence: CSALTSYEQYF. The CDR3 DNA reads as TGCAGTGCCCTGACTAGCTACGAGCAGTACTTC.

The V gene is TRBV7-2, the J gene TRBJ2-7, with 10 bases that match TRBD1. With V trimmed by 5 bases and J by 7 bases, 5 bases remained unmatched. The germline V gene encodes CDR1 SGHTA and CDR2 FQGNSA. CDR3 length equals 13 residues. CDR3 protein: CASSGTGEGEQYF. In nucleotides, the CDR3 is TGTGCCAGCAGCGGGACAGGGGAAGGAGAGCAGTACTTC.

This clone appeared once. The genes are TRBV29-1 and TRBJ2-7, with TRBD2 identical over 7 bases. Germline CDR1 reads SQVTM; CDR2 reads ANQGSEA. Trimming removed 5 bases from V and 1 base from J; junction bases left unmatched: 11. The CDR3 consists of 15 residues. The CDR3 here is CSVIFASGRSYEQYF. The CDR3 coding sequence is TGCAGCGTTATTTTTGCTAGCGGCCGTTCCTACGAGCAGTACTTC.

The V call is TRBV28, the J call TRBJ2-7; D remains ambiguous. Germline CDR1 and CDR2: MDHEN and SYDVKM. Between the trimmed V and J ends, which lost 8 bases and 0 bases, there was a span of 14 bases. The CDR3 is made up of 14 amino acids. CDR3: CASPRTSTSYEQYF. The CDR3 DNA is TGTGCCAGCCCGAGAACTTCAACCTCCTACGAGCAGTACTTC. Variable domain in full (rest from reference TRBV28 and TRBJ2-7): DVKVTQSSRYLVKRTGEKVFLECVQDMDHENMFWYRQDPGLGLRLIYFSYDVKMKEKGDIPEGYSVSREKKERFSLILESASTNQTSMYLCASPRTSTSYEQYFGPGTRLTVT.

The genes are TRBV14 and TRBJ2-3; possible D gene TRBD1, 5 bases. V was shortened by 0 bases and J by 4 bases, with 17 bases between the two germline ends. The germline V gene has CDR1 SGHDN and CDR2 FVKESK. CDR3 size: 17 residues. CDR3 sequence reads: CASSQDWIGQGADTQYF. In DNA form, the CDR3 reads TGTGCCAGCAGCCAAGATTGGATTGGGCAGGGTGCAGATACGCAGTATTTT.

The genes are TRBV19 and TRBJ2-3, with 7 bases lining up with TRBD1. The CDR3 loop spans 15 amino acids. V lost 3 bases and J lost 2; bases outside the gene matches: 5. Germline CDR1 LNHDA, CDR2 SQIVND (reference sequence). CDR3 nucleotide sequence: TGTGCCAGTAGTATCGGACAGGTCCCCACAGATACGCAGTATTTT. Translating gives CASSIGQVPTDTQYF.

The rearrangement uses TRBV5-1 and TRBJ1-1; D is unclear. The CDR3 covers 14 residues. CDR1 is SGHRS and CDR2 is YFSETQ in the germline V gene. V shed 0 bases and J shed 7 bases, with 13 bases lying between them. The CDR3 here is CASSLGGKKNEAFF. In nucleotides, the CDR3 is TGCGCCAGCAGCTTGGGCGGCAAGAAAAATGAAGCTTTCTTT.